Listed below are T cell receptor beta chains from one sample, sequenced in a study of low-dose radiotherapy and immunotherapy resistance in tumors. One entry per CDR3 protein, called by TCRdb with MiXCR from the reads. Seen here are 30,000 to 40,000 distinct CDR3 sequences, less than 25% observed once, and the top ten hold roughly 8.3%. The sample here was PBMCs, taken after low-dose radiotherapy plus immunotherapy. The receptor set was obtained from a female donor with ovarian cancer. The CDR3 runs from the conserved cysteine through the conserved F or W. The D gene is left open where the match is weak. Clone size is stated in some rows and not others, as once, few, many or a class when expanded.

>TRBV30|many|TRBJ2-3|-
TGTGCCTGGAGGGGGAGTAGCCCTAAGCAGTATTTT
CAWRGSSPKQYF
>TRBV13|-|TRBJ2-7|-
TGTGCCAGCAGCTTAGAAGGCAGGGGAGGCTACGAGCAGTACTTC
CASSLEGRGGYEQYF
>TRBV5-1|-|TRBJ2-7|-
TGCGCCAGCAGCTTGGGGGTGGGAACCCACGAGCAGTACTTC
CASSLGVGTHEQYF
>TRBV5-6|-|TRBJ2-3|-
TGTGCCAGCAGTCCCTCTGGCGGGGTCGCAGATACGCAGTATTTT
CASSPSGGVADTQYF
>TRBV9|once|TRBJ1-1|-
TGTGCCAGCAGCGTAGGAGAGACAGTGAACACTGAAGCTTTCTTT
CASSVGETVNTEAFF
>TRBV6-1|-|TRBJ2-2|-
TGTGCCAGCATAGGAGGGGAGACCGGGGAGCTGTTTTTT
CASIGGETGELFF
>TRBV29-1|many|TRBJ1-2|-
TGCAGCGTTGAGGAGGGTTCAGGTGGCTACACCTTC
CSVEEGSGGYTF
>TRBV7-9|many|TRBJ1-2|TRBD1
TGTGCCAGCAGCAGGGACAGGTCAGCTAACTATGGCTACACCTTC
CASSRDRSANYGYTF
>TRBV28|many|TRBJ2-2|-
TGTGCCAGCAGTTTATACGGGCGGGGCCTCGGGGAGCTGTTTTTT
CASSLYGRGLGELFF
>TRBV5-1|many|TRBJ1-1|-
TGCGCCAGCAGCTTGGTGGACGCCGGCACTGAAGCTTTCTTT
CASSLVDAGTEAFF
>TRBV20-1|many|TRBJ2-7|-
TGCAGTGCTAGATCCGGGACGGTCCTCGAGCAGTACTTC
CSARSGTVLEQYF
>TRBV10-3|many|TRBJ2-5|-
TGTGCCATCAGGGACCCCGGCAGGGAAAGGAAGACCCAGTACTTC
CAIRDPGRERKTQYF
>TRBV6-5|many|TRBJ2-7|TRBD2
TGTGCCAGCACCCAGGCGGGGGGGGCCCCCGCCTACGAGCAGTACTTC
CASTQAGGAPAYEQYF
>TRBV28|many|TRBJ2-1|-
TGTGCCAGCAGTTCCCCTGGGGAGAGGGCCTACAATGAGCAGTTCTTC
CASSSPGERAYNEQFF
>TRBV20-1|many|TRBJ2-5|-
TGCAGTGCTAGCCCCGCCAGGGTGGCAGAGACCCAGTACTTC
CSASPARVAETQYF
>TRBV24-1|many|TRBJ2-2|TRBD1
TGTGCCACCAGTGATTCGGACAGGGGGCAGAACGGGGAGCTGTTTTTT
CATSDSDRGQNGELFF
>TRBV5-6|many|TRBJ2-2|-
TGTGCCAGCAGCCCTACGGGTGCGAGAACACCCGGGGAGCTGTTTTTT
CASSPTGARTPGELFF
>TRBV5-6|few|TRBJ2-1|-
TGTGCCAGCAGCGGCCGGAACTCCTACAATGAGCAGTTCTTC
CASSGRNSYNEQFF
>TRBV13|many|TRBJ2-7|-
TGTGCCAGCAGCTTAGAAGGCCGCGACCGTTCCTACGAGCAGTACTTC
CASSLEGRDRSYEQYF
>TRBV24-1|many|TRBJ1-1|-
TGTGCCACCAGCACAGGGTTCGGGAGCACTGAAGCTTTCTTT
CATSTGFGSTEAFF
>TRBV20-1|few|TRBJ2-3|TRBD2
TGCAGTGCTAGAGATCGCCTAGCGGGAAGCACAGATACGCAGTATTTT
CSARDRLAGSTDTQYF
>TRBV5-4|many|TRBJ2-1|TRBD2
TGTGCCAGCAGCCTCGGGGGGGGGGCGAATTTCCGTGAGCAGTTCTTC
CASSLGGGANFREQFF
>TRBV27|few|TRBJ1-1|-
TGTGCCAGCACCCGGACAGTTGGCACTGAAGCTTTCTTT
CASTRTVGTEAFF
>TRBV5-4|-|TRBJ2-1|TRBD2
TGTGCCAGCAGCTCGCGGACTAGCGGGCCTAGCTCCTACAATGAGCAGTTCTTC
CASSSRTSGPSSYNEQFF
>TRBV7-3|many|TRBJ2-3|TRBD2
TGTGCCAGCAGCTTAACAGCGGGGGGGCTGGATACGCAGTATTTT
CASSLTAGGLDTQYF
>TRBV5-1|many|TRBJ2-3|-
TGCGCCAGCAGGGCAGGCTACCCTAGCACAGATACGCAGTATTTT
CASRAGYPSTDTQYF
>TRBV5-1|-|TRBJ2-7|-
TGCGCCAGCAGCTTGGGACTAGTCTCCTACGAGCAGTACTTC
CASSLGLVSYEQYF
>TRBV3-1|many|TRBJ2-1|-
TGTGCCAGCAGCCAAGGGGCTAGCGTACTATACAATGAGCAGTTCTTC
CASSQGASVLYNEQFF
>TRBV29-1|many|TRBJ2-3|-
TGCAGCGTTTTACAGGGAAGCGGCACAGATACGCAGTATTTT
CSVLQGSGTDTQYF
>TRBV9|many|TRBJ2-7|-
TGTGCCAGCAGCGCCCGACTAGAAGGGTCCTACGAGCAGTACTTC
CASSARLEGSYEQYF
>TRBV4-1|many|TRBJ2-1|-
TGCGCCAGCAGCCCAGGGGAGGGATTCTCCTACAATGAGCAGTTCTTC
CASSPGEGFSYNEQFF
>TRBV6-5|many|TRBJ2-1|-
TGTGCCAGCAGTTTCCCGTGGGGGAATGAGCAGTTCTTC
CASSFPWGNEQFF
>TRBV7-6|many|TRBJ2-1|-
TGTGCCAGCAGCCCAGGCTCCCACAATGAGCAGTTCTTC
CASSPGSHNEQFF
>TRBV12-3/TRBV12-4|many|TRBJ2-3|TRBD1
TGTGCCAGCACTCTCGACAGGGCCACAGATACGCAGTATTTT
CASTLDRATDTQYF
>TRBV7-3|many|TRBJ1-2|TRBD1
TGTGCCAGCAGCTCTGAAGGGACAGGGGTTCGTGGCTACACCTTC
CASSSEGTGVRGYTF
>TRBV27|many|TRBJ2-7|-
TGTGCCAGCAGTCCAATTGCCGGGCCCCACTCCTACGAGCAGTACTTC
CASSPIAGPHSYEQYF
>TRBV30|many|TRBJ2-5|TRBD2
TGTGCCCGGAGTGTGGGTGGGACTAGCATAGAGACCCAGTACTTC
CARSVGGTSIETQYF
>TRBV4-1|many|TRBJ2-2|-
TGCGCCAGCAGCCAACACTCCTTGGGCACCGGGGAGCTGTTTTTT
CASSQHSLGTGELFF
>TRBV4-3|-|TRBJ1-5|-
TGCGCCAGCAGCCAAGAGGGTAGGGGTTATCAGCCCCAGCATTTT
CASSQEGRGYQPQHF
>TRBV7-6|many|TRBJ2-1|-
TGTGCCAGCAGCTTACGTGTGGGGGGGGGCCGGTATGAGCAGTTCTTC
CASSLRVGGGRYEQFF
>TRBV2|once|TRBJ1-1|-
TGTGCCAGCAGTGATCGGGGAGCGGAAGCTTTCTTT
CASSDRGAEAFF
>TRBV29-1|many|TRBJ2-1|TRBD2
TGCAGCGTTGGCGGCGGCGGGAGGACGGTCAATGAGCAGTTCTTC
CSVGGGGRTVNEQFF
>TRBV6-2/TRBV6-3|many|TRBJ1-4|-
TGTGCCAGCAGTCCGCTCAGTAACAATGAAAAACTGTTTTTT
CASSPLSNNEKLFF
>TRBV7-6|-|TRBJ2-2|TRBD1
TGTGCCAGCAGCTTAGGACAGGGTAGCACCGGGGAGCTGTTTTTT
CASSLGQGSTGELFF
>TRBV6-2/TRBV6-3|many|TRBJ2-1|-
TGTGCCAGCTCAAACAGGGTCAATGAGCAGTTCTTC
CASSNRVNEQFF
>TRBV6-5|-|TRBJ2-3|-
TGTGCCAGCCAGAGCCAGTACACAGATACGCAGTATTTT
CASQSQYTDTQYF
>TRBV28|many|TRBJ2-1|-
TGTGCCGTTGGGGATGAGCAGTTCTTC
CAVGDEQFF
>TRBV29-1|many|TRBJ1-2|TRBD1
TGCAGCGTGGGACAGGGCTATGGCTACACCTTC
CSVGQGYGYTF
>TRBV10-3|many|TRBJ2-7|TRBD1
TGTGCCGCCGGGTTTCCGGGACAGGGCTCCGAGCAGTACTTC
CAAGFPGQGSEQYF
>TRBV29-1|medium-sized|TRBJ2-1|-
TGCAGCGCCCTGGGTCAGGGCAATGAGCAGTTCTTC
CSALGQGNEQFF
>TRBV29-1|many|TRBJ2-2|-
TGCAGCGTTCACGACAGCACCGGGGAGCTGTTTTTT
CSVHDSTGELFF
>TRBV4-2|many|TRBJ2-5|TRBD2
TGTGCCAGCAGCCCGGGACTAGGTTTAAGAGAGACCCAGTACTTC
CASSPGLGLRETQYF
>TRBV28|-|TRBJ1-2|-
TGTGCCAGCAGTTTCAAGGCTTATGGCTACACCTTC
CASSFKAYGYTF
>TRBV18|many|TRBJ1-2|-
TGTGCCAGCTCACCACGGGGGGACTATGGCTACACCTTC
CASSPRGDYGYTF
>TRBV28|many|TRBJ1-2|TRBD1
TGTGCCAGCAGTTTGGGAGACAGGGGGTCTGGTGGCTACACCTTC
CASSLGDRGSGGYTF
>TRBV14|many|TRBJ1-1|-
TGTGCCAGCAGCGTTTTTGGGGGCACAGCTGAAGCTTTCTTT
CASSVFGGTAEAFF
>TRBV14|few|TRBJ2-7|-
TGTGCCAGCAGCCAACGGTCGGGACATCCCTACGAGCAGTACTTC
CASSQRSGHPYEQYF
>TRBV20-1|many|TRBJ2-5|-
TGCAGTGCTAGATCCGACGGCGCTGGTGGGACCCAGTACTTC
CSARSDGAGGTQYF